One sample yielded the 27 T cell receptor beta chains listed below, sequenced in a study of neurological immune-mediated disorders. MiXCR, applied by TCRdb to the 5' RACE reads, yields one record per CDR3 protein. This table has around 100,000 distinct CDR3 sequences, 10% to 14% appearing once. Time point here: longitudinal time-point 3. The sample comprised PBMCs. Receptor source: a female donor with HTLV-1-associated myelopathy (HAM/TSP).

This clonotype was counted between two and nine times. Given a much more abundant clone one base away, this may be a read error. The CDR3 region has the DNA TGTGCCAGTAGAGTACCGGGACAGGCGGCCCCCGGGGAGCTGTTTTTT. Protein: CASRVPGQAAPGELFF. The rearrangement links TRBV19 to TRBJ2-2, with TRBD1 matching 8 bases. J was trimmed by 6 bases and V by 6 bases; bases with no gene match: 12. The germline gives CDR1 LNHDA, CDR2 SQIVND (reference sequence). CDR3 length equals 16 residues.

This chain uses TRBV3-1 with TRBJ1-1; no clear D. The CDR3 length is 14 residues. The V gene's germline CDR1 is LGHDT and CDR2 YNNKEL (reference sequence). Trimming shortened V by 8 bases and J by 0 bases, and 13 bases separated the two germline ends. The CDR3 nucleotides read TGTGCCAGCCACTCTGACCGCCTGAACACTGAAGCTTTCTTT. It yields the protein CASHSDRLNTEAFF.

This clonotype appeared many times. The rearrangement links TRBV20-1 to TRBJ1-5; a possible D gene is TRBD1 (6 bases). V was shortened by 0 bases and J by 4 bases, with 16 bases between the two germline ends. Per the germline V gene, CDR1 is DFQATT and CDR2 is SNEGSKA (reference sequence). The CDR3 runs to 16 residues. The CDR3 is CSARDHGQGYNQPQHF. The CDR3, as DNA: TGCAGTGCTAGAGATCACGGCCAGGGGTATAATCAGCCCCAGCATTTT.

This clonotype has a count of ten or more. The CDR3 loop reads CSARKAGGVYETQYF. As DNA, the CDR3 is TGCAGTGCTAGGAAAGCGGGGGGCGTATATGAGACCCAGTACTTC. J is TRBJ2-5 and V is TRBV20-1; TRBD2 aligns across 9 bases. The CDR3 is 15 amino acids. Germline CDR1 and CDR2: DFQATT and SNEGSKA (reference sequence). Trimming took 3 bases from V and 5 from J; bases not matched to a gene: 10.

This clonotype has ten or more counts. The V and J genes are TRBV7-8 and TRBJ2-7; unclear D gene. This CDR3 is 13 amino acids long. Trimming took 2 bases from V and 2 from J, leaving 7 bases between them. Germline V lookup: CDR1 SGHVS, CDR2 FQNEAQ. CDR3 nucleotides: TGTGCCAGCAGCTTACCGACGGCCTACGAGCAGTACTTC. This sequence encodes CASSLPTAYEQYF.

The sample holds many counts of this clonotype. The rearrangement joins TRBV7-2 to TRBJ2-7; TRBD2 matches 7 bases. Germline lookup yields CDR1 SGHTA and CDR2 FQGNSA. V gave up 4 bases and J gave up 1 base; unmatched junction bases: 7. This CDR3 contains 15 residues. The CDR3 DNA reads TGTGCCAGCAGCTCAAGAAGCGGGGAGTCCTACGAGCAGTACTTC. The encoded protein is CASSSRSGESYEQYF.

The table lists this clonotype with many counts. The chain couples TRBV5-1 to TRBJ2-5; no definite D call. Trimming took 6 bases from V and 3 from J, leaving 6 bases between them. The germline gives CDR1 SGHRS, CDR2 YFSETQ. CDR3 length equals 11 residues. The CDR3, as DNA: TGCGCCAGCACCGGAAAAGAGACCCAGTACTTC. As protein: CASTGKETQYF.

This clonotype was seen at least ten times. The rearrangement joins TRBV20-1 to TRBJ2-4; 7 bases match TRBD1. The CDR3 sequence is 13 residues long. Germline-derived CDR1 and CDR2 are DFQATT and SNEGSKA (reference sequence). V lost 5 bases and J lost 5; bases outside the gene matches: 6. The CDR3 region is CSASRDSQNIQYF. In DNA, the CDR3 is TGCAGTGCTTCCCGGGACAGTCAAAACATTCAGTACTTC.

This clonotype was recorded a few times. The chain has TRBV5-5 and TRBJ2-1; perhaps D is TRBD1 or TRBD2 (5 bases each). This CDR3 region has 15 residues. The V and J ends lost 5 bases and 2 bases respectively, with 14 bases between them. Germline loops: CDR1 SGHKS, CDR2 YYEKEE (reference sequence). CDR3 DNA: TGTGCCAGCAGTTTAATCCGGGACGCCTACAATGAGCAGTTCTTC. It is translated as CASSLIRDAYNEQFF.

This clonotype was seen at least ten times. V is TRBV10-3 and J is TRBJ2-2; 8 bases line up with TRBD1. The V gene end was trimmed by 8 bases and the J gene end by 4 bases; junction bases not matched to a gene: 15. This CDR3 contains 17 residues. Germline CDR1 reads ENHRY; CDR2 reads SYGVKD. As DNA, the CDR3 is TGTGCCATCCGAGAAACCCGTGGGACAGGCCGCACCGGGGAGCTGTTTTTT. The encoded protein is CAIRETRGTGRTGELFF.

Only a few counts were recorded for this clonotype. This chain links TRBV20-1 with TRBJ1-5; D not certain. The CDR3 totals 14 residues. Germline CDR1 DFQATT, CDR2 SNEGSKA (reference sequence). V gave up 4 bases and J gave up 4 bases, with 14 bases separating them. The CDR3 loop is CSANAGSQNQPQHF. In DNA, the CDR3 is TGCAGTGCTAACGCCGGGTCGCAAAATCAGCCCCAGCATTTT.

There are many counts of this clonotype. The rearrangement joins TRBV4-1 to TRBJ2-7; D may be TRBD1 (6 bases). Trimming removed 4 bases at V and 4 bases at J, with 11 bases between. Germline CDR1 MGHRA, CDR2 YSYEKL. The CDR3 covers 13 residues. DNA for the CDR3: TGCGCCAGCAGCCCCCAGACAGGTTACGAGCAGTACTTC. As protein: CASSPQTGYEQYF.

This rearrangement joins TRBV28 to TRBJ2-5; D perhaps matches TRBD1 (5 bases). This CDR3 has 15 amino acids. The germline V gene has CDR1 MDHEN and CDR2 SYDVKM. V lost 4 bases and J lost 3, with 15 bases in between. CDR3 DNA sequence: TGTGCCAGCAGTTCCCCCGTGACAGTTAAAGAGACCCAGTACTTC. Translating it yields CASSSPVTVKETQYF. The full variable domain, rest sourced from reference TRBV28 and TRBJ2-5, is DVKVTQSSRYLVKRTGEKVFLECVQDMDHENMFWYRQDPGLGLRLIYFSYDVKMKEKGDIPEGYSVSREKKERFSLILESASTNQTSMYLCASSSPVTVKETQYFGPGTRLLVL.

This clonotype was recorded many times. J is TRBJ2-3 and V is TRBV4-1; the D call may be TRBD1 or TRBD2 (6 bases each). V was pared by 0 bases and J by 0 bases, with 13 bases between. This CDR3 spans 17 amino acids. From germline, CDR1 is MGHRA and CDR2 YSYEKL. This CDR3 is CASSQEGGAGSTDTQYF. Here the CDR3 DNA reads TGCGCCAGCAGCCAAGAAGGGGGAGCGGGTAGCACAGATACGCAGTATTTT.

The DNA for the CDR3 is TGTGCCAGCAGCCCGGGGCGGGGCCCCAATCAGCCCCAGCATTTT. Protein: CASSPGRGPNQPQHF. The gene calls are TRBV7-9 and TRBJ1-5, with D maybe TRBD1 (5 bases). V lost 5 bases and J lost 3, with 14 bases in between. This CDR3 spans 15 amino acids. Germline V gene sequence: CDR1 SEHNR, CDR2 FQNEAQ (reference sequence).

This clonotype was seen a handful of times. The J gene is TRBJ1-5, the V gene TRBV5-1, with 7 bases aligning to TRBD1. Germline CDR1 SGHRS, CDR2 YFSETQ. The CDR3 runs to 13 residues. With 1 base clipped from V and 7 bases from J, the junction kept 2 bases outside the gene matches. The CDR3 reads CASSLTGEQPQHF. The CDR3 coding sequence is TGCGCCAGCAGCTTGACAGGGGAACAGCCCCAGCATTTT.

By proportion, this clonotype is medium-sized (0.01 to 0.1%). The chain couples TRBV21-1 to TRBJ2-7. TRBV21-1 is designated a pseudogene. The length of the CDR3 is 20 residues. The CDR3 DNA sequence: TGTGCCAGCAGGGTAATTCGGGTTCTTACAGCCGAAACTCCAGACTACGAGCAGTACTTC. This codes for CASRVIRVLTAETPDYEQYF.

At least ten counts were recorded for this clonotype. CDR3 amino acids: CASSLVAGDDQPQHF. The CDR3, as DNA: TGCGCCAGCAGCTTGGTAGCGGGGGATGATCAGCCCCAGCATTTT. This chain joins TRBV5-1 and TRBJ1-5, with a tentative D call TRBD1 (5 bases). The CDR3 is made up of 15 amino acids. Germline V CDR1 and CDR2: SGHRS, YFSETQ. V lost 0 bases and J 5 bases, leaving 12 bases between the germline ends.

The chain joins TRBV7-9 to TRBJ2-7, with TRBD1 identical over 8 bases. With 7 bases clipped from V and 6 bases from J, the junction kept 8 bases outside the gene matches. This CDR3 comprises 13 residues. Germline CDR1 is SEHNR and CDR2 is FQNEAQ (reference sequence). The CDR3 DNA reads as TGTGCCAGCACCCCGGACAGGGCTGGCGAGCAGTACTTC. This gives the protein CASTPDRAGEQYF.

This clonotype came up many times. The chain joins TRBV28 to TRBJ2-3; 13 bases agree with TRBD2. The CDR3 runs 20 residues. CDR1 and CDR2 (germline): MDHEN, SYDVKM. The junction had 16 bases not matched to a gene; V was cut back by 3 bases and J by 4 bases. The CDR3 spells CASSFSLGTSGALAADTQYF. In DNA, the CDR3 is TGTGCCAGCAGTTTCTCCCTCGGGACTAGCGGGGCACTAGCCGCAGATACGCAGTATTTT. The full variable domain, rest sourced from reference TRBV28 and TRBJ2-3, is DVKVTQSSRYLVKRTGEKVFLECVQDMDHENMFWYRQDPGLGLRLIYFSYDVKMKEKGDIPEGYSVSREKKERFSLILESASTNQTSMYLCASSFSLGTSGALAADTQYFGPGTRLTVL.

This clonotype showed up many times. CDR3: CSVSGLVVTEAFF. In DNA form, the CDR3 reads TGCAGCGTTTCGGGACTGGTAGTCACTGAAGCTTTCTTT. The genes are TRBV29-1 and TRBJ1-1; perhaps TRBD1 as D (5 bases). V was clipped by 5 bases and J by 4 bases, with 14 bases between them. In germline, CDR1 is SQVTM, CDR2 ANQGSEA. The CDR3 runs to 13 residues.

This clonotype has a count of ten or more. The genes are TRBV5-1 and TRBJ2-2, with D possibly TRBD2 on 6 matching bases. V lost 3 bases, J lost 3 bases, and 12 bases lay in between. This CDR3 is 15 amino acids long. CDR1 SGHRS and CDR2 YFSETQ come from the germline V gene. The CDR3 DNA reads TGCGCCAGCAGCTCGGAGGGACCTGACACCGGGGAGCTGTTTTTT. Amino acid sequence: CASSSEGPDTGELFF. Looking up the rest from reference TRBV5-1 and TRBJ2-2 gives the full variable domain: KAGVTQTPRYLIKTRGQQVTLSCSPISGHRSVSWYQQTPGQGLQFLFEYFSETQRNKGNFPGRFSGRQFSNSRSEMNVSTLELGDSALYLCASSSEGPDTGELFFGEGSRLTVL.

This clonotype was seen many times. V usage is TRBV20-1 and J usage is TRBJ2-3, with 8 bases identical to TRBD1. V shed 6 bases and J 2 bases; nucleotides not matched to a gene: 7. The CDR3 has 14 residues. Per germline, CDR1 DFQATT and CDR2 SNEGSKA (reference sequence). DNA of the CDR3: TGCAGTGCGGAAACCAGGGGGCTCACAGATACGCAGTATTTT. This encodes CSAETRGLTDTQYF.

This clonotype is medium-sized (0.01 to 0.1%). V gene TRBV29-1 combines with J gene TRBJ2-5; 7 nucleotides align to TRBD2. Germline lookup yields CDR1 SQVTM and CDR2 ANQGSEA. The CDR3 has 11 amino acids. The CDR3 region is CSGGEQETQYF. CDR3 nucleotide sequence: TGCAGTGGGGGGGAACAAGAGACCCAGTACTTC. The complete variable domain, with remaining parts taken from reference TRBV29-1 and TRBJ2-5, reads SAVISQKPSRDICQRGTSLTIQCQVDSQVTMMFWYRQQPGQSLTLIATANQGSEATYESGFVIDKFPISRPNLTFSTLTVSNMSPEDSSIYLCSGGEQETQYFGPGTRLLVL.

This clonotype was seen repeatedly, ten times or more. V gene TRBV3-1 combines with J gene TRBJ2-6; TRBD2 matches at 14 bases. Germline CDR1 is LGHDT and CDR2 is YNNKEL (reference sequence). The J segment lost 0 bases and the V segment lost 4 bases, leaving 2 bases of the junction unmatched. The CDR3 extends over 18 amino acids. Here the CDR3 reads CASSRGLAGASGANVLTF. In nucleotides, the CDR3 is TGTGCCAGCAGCCGGGGACTAGCGGGAGCCTCTGGGGCCAACGTCCTGACTTTC.

This clonotype came up many times. V usage is TRBV20-1 and J usage is TRBJ2-1; D perhaps matches TRBD1 (6 bases). V lost 5 bases, J lost 3 bases, and 17 bases lay in between. The germline V gene encodes CDR1 DFQATT and CDR2 SNEGSKA (reference sequence). CDR3 length: 15 residues. This CDR3 is CSAGKTGGYYNEQFF. The CDR3, as DNA: TGCAGTGCTGGCAAGACAGGCGGCTACTACAATGAGCAGTTCTTC.

This clonotype was seen at least ten times. The rearrangement joins TRBV11-3 to TRBJ2-3, with 10 bases matching TRBD1. Per the germline V gene, CDR1 is SGHNT and CDR2 is YENEEA. Losses at the gene ends were 5 bases for V and 3 bases for J; bases not matched to a gene: 11. The CDR3 spans 17 residues. CDR3 in DNA: TGTGCCAGCAGCCCACCCCGCCGGGACAGGGGTACAGATACGCAGTATTTT. Its translation: CASSPPRRDRGTDTQYF.